The 15 T cell receptor beta chains in this list originate from one sample, sequenced in a study of PD-L1 blockade in urothelial cancer. The time point: peripheral blood 6 weeks after treatment start. Assay used: immunoSEQ multiplex PCR; TCRdb lists only in-frame clones, some missing. Here the sample spans tens of thousands of clones, around 82% being singletons. The sample was PBMCs, taken around atezolizumab (anti-PD-L1) treatment. The receptors stem from a man in his fifties with urothelial cancer.

The chain is built from TRBV4-1 and TRBJ2-5; 8 nucleotides match TRBD1. The germline V gene has CDR1 MGHRA and CDR2 YSYEKL. The CDR3 covers 16 residues. Trimming took 0 bases from V and 3 from J; bases not matched to a gene: 6. The CDR3 DNA reads as TGCGCCAGCAGCCAAGACGCGGTGGACAGGGAAGAGACCCAGTACTTC. It is translated as CASSQDAVDREETQYF.

The chain couples TRBV30 to TRBJ2-7; D gene uncertain. The V and J ends lost 3 bases and 4 bases respectively, with 7 bases between them. Germline CDR1 GTSNPN, CDR2 SVGIG (reference sequence). The CDR3 consists of 11 residues. CDR3 loop: CAWRRGYEQYF. Here the CDR3 DNA reads TGTGCCTGGAGACGCGGTTACGAGCAGTACTTC.

The V and J genes are TRBV5-1 and TRBJ1-5, with TRBD1 identical over 7 bases. CDR3 length: 15 residues. The J segment lost 2 bases and the V segment lost 5 bases, leaving 7 bases of the junction unmatched. Germline loops: CDR1 SGHRS, CDR2 YFSETQ. CDR3 sequence reads: CASSPGGRGNQPQHF. The CDR3 nucleotides read TGCGCCAGCAGTCCAGGGGGTAGGGGCAATCAGCCCCAGCATTTT.

This chain links TRBV7-2 with TRBJ2-2; D gene ambiguous. V was pared by 0 bases and J by 7 bases, with 9 bases between. The CDR3 contains 14 residues. From germline, CDR1 is SGHTA and CDR2 FQGNSA. CDR3 residues: CASSLASLNGELFF. CDR3 bases: TGTGCCAGCAGCTTAGCTAGTCTGAACGGGGAGCTGTTTTTT.

The J gene is TRBJ2-2, the V gene TRBV18; possibly TRBD1 for D (6 bases). This CDR3 comprises 16 residues. Germline V gene sequence: CDR1 KGHSH, CDR2 LQKENI. Trimming took 1 base from V and 0 from J, leaving 9 bases between them. The CDR3 coding sequence is TGTGCCAGCTCACCACTAAGGACAGCGAACACCGGGGAGCTGTTTTTT. Residues: CASSPLRTANTGELFF.

By share of the sample, this clone is medium-sized. The genes are TRBV25-1 and TRBJ2-2; 9 bases are shared with TRBD2. V was clipped by 6 bases and J by 6 bases; unmatched bases: 5. Germline values: CDR1 MGHDK, CDR2 SYGVNS. CDR3 length equals 14 residues. The CDR3 is CASRGVAGAGELFF. The CDR3 coding sequence is TGTGCCAGCAGGGGGGTAGCGGGAGCCGGGGAGCTGTTTTTT.

The chain is built from TRBV29-1 and TRBJ2-2, with D uncertain. CDR3 length: 14 amino acids. Looked up from germline, CDR1 is SQVTM and CDR2 is ANQGSEA. Trimming left V 6 bases short and J 5 bases short, with 16 bases between. CDR3 sequence reads: CSVSPNGWTGELFF. The CDR3 bases are TGCAGCGTCTCCCCGAACGGGTGGACCGGGGAGCTGTTTTTT.

This chain links TRBV7-6 with TRBJ1-1; D possibly corresponds to TRBD1 (5 bases). This CDR3 has 13 residues. Germline CDR1 reads SGHVS; CDR2 reads FNYEAQ. The V and J ends lost 3 bases and 5 bases respectively, with 10 bases between them. The CDR3 bases are TGTGCCAGCAGCTTGACAGTTCAAACTGAAGCTTTCTTT. This encodes CASSLTVQTEAFF.

The chain links TRBV5-1 to TRBJ2-7, with TRBD2 identical over 7 bases. The CDR3 runs to 13 residues. Germline V gives CDR1 SGHRS, CDR2 YFSETQ. With V trimmed by 4 bases and J by 4 bases, 5 bases remained unmatched. CDR3 residues: CASSDRGDYEQYF. In nucleotides, the CDR3 is TGCGCCAGCAGCGACCGGGGGGATTACGAGCAGTACTTC.

The chain uses TRBV7-2 and TRBJ2-7, with TRBD2 matching over 8 bases. Germline V gives CDR1 SGHTA, CDR2 FQGNSA. Losses at the gene ends were 5 bases for V and 2 bases for J; bases not matched to a gene: 8. CDR3 size: 15 residues. CDR3 loop: CASSTTSGATYEQYF. In nucleotides, the CDR3 is TGTGCCAGCAGCACCACTAGCGGTGCCACCTACGAGCAGTACTTC.

The rearrangement links TRBV5-1 to TRBJ1-2, with D possibly matching TRBD1 (5 bases). The V end was cut by 4 bases, the J end by 5 bases, with 9 bases between. Germline V lookup: CDR1 SGHRS, CDR2 YFSETQ. This CDR3 has 12 residues. This CDR3 reads CASSPGGYGYTF. CDR3 nucleotide sequence: TGCGCCAGCAGCCCGGGGGGGTATGGCTACACCTTC.

The chain couples TRBV27 to TRBJ2-1; perhaps TRBD2 as D (6 bases). Trimming took off 6 bases at V and 4 bases at J, with 16 bases between the two ends. The germline gives CDR1 MNHEY, CDR2 SMNVEV (reference sequence). The CDR3 length is 15 residues. The chain's CDR3 is CASSPTGSLYNEQFF. CDR3 nucleotides: TGTGCCAGCAGCCCCACCGGGAGCCTATACAATGAGCAGTTCTTC.

The CDR3 DNA sequence: TGTGCCAGCTCACCACCGGACACCATTTATGGCTACACCTTC. This encodes CASSPPDTIYGYTF. This sequence joins TRBV18 and TRBJ1-2; possibly TRBD1 for D (5 bases). Trimming took 0 bases from V and 5 from J, leaving 10 bases between them. CDR1 is KGHSH, CDR2 LQKENI, per germline. The CDR3 loop spans 14 amino acids.

This clone is medium-sized by share. The sample holds other DNA sequences that translate to the same CDR3. The chain uses TRBV2 and TRBJ1-2; maybe TRBD1 (5 bases). Per the germline V gene, CDR1 is SNHLY and CDR2 is FYNNEI. V lost 2 bases and J 6 bases, leaving 7 bases between the germline ends. This CDR3 is 12 amino acids long. The CDR3 reads CASSEQGDGYTF. The CDR3 DNA follows: TGTGCCAGCAGTGAACAGGGTGATGGCTACACCTTC.

The chain joins TRBV19 to TRBJ2-3, with 7 bases lining up with TRBD1. The CDR3 has 17 residues. Germline-derived CDR1 and CDR2 are LNHDA and SQIVND (reference sequence). With 0 bases clipped from V and 2 bases from J, the junction kept 8 bases outside the gene matches. The CDR3 here is CASSIDPRGHPTDTQYF. The CDR3 region has the DNA TGTGCCAGTAGTATAGATCCGAGGGGGCACCCCACAGATACGCAGTATTTT.